Following are 12 T cell receptor beta chains from one sample sequenced in a study of monozygotic twins with cystic fibrosis. Sequencing used immunoSEQ multiplex PCR; TCRdb keeps in-frame clones, though not all of them. The sample shows some 31,000 clones, about 85% of them seen only once. Sequenced sample: blood. All receptors come from a girl aged 2-10 years with cystic fibrosis.

This chain's CDR3 is CATLSEQGTYEQYF. The CDR3 DNA sequence: TGTGCCACACTATCGGAACAGGGAACCTACGAGCAGTACTTC. The rearrangement links TRBV10-3 to TRBJ2-7; perhaps TRBD1 as D (6 bases). Per the germline V gene, CDR1 is ENHRY and CDR2 is SYGVKD. V was shortened by 10 bases and J by 2 bases, with 18 bases between the two germline ends. CDR3 length equals 14 residues.

This clone was counted a few times. The CDR3 bases are TGTGCCAGCAGTTTAGGCAGGAACACTGAAGCTTTCTTT. It yields the protein CASSLGRNTEAFF. The chain couples TRBV27 to TRBJ1-1, with D unclear. CDR3 size: 13 residues. The germline V gene encodes CDR1 MNHEY and CDR2 SMNVEV (reference sequence). V lost 2 bases and J lost 1, with 5 bases in between.

J is TRBJ2-7 and V is TRBV7-2; 10 bases match TRBD2. The CDR3 is made up of 13 amino acids. J was trimmed by 12 bases and V by 5 bases; bases with no gene match: 10. Germline CDR1 SGHTA, CDR2 FQGNSA. The CDR3 reads CASSPEPAGGPYF. CDR3 nucleotides: TGTGCCAGCAGCCCTGAACCAGCGGGAGGGCCGTACTTC.

V usage is TRBV5-1 and J usage is TRBJ1-2; no definite D call. The CDR3 extends over 16 amino acids. Germline V gene lookup returns CDR1 SGHRS and CDR2 YFSETQ. Trimming removed 1 base from V and 7 bases from J, with 20 bases in between. CDR3 loop: CASSLIFTPGGSGYTF. The CDR3 coding sequence is TGCGCCAGCAGCTTGATTTTTACGCCGGGAGGGTCTGGCTACACCTTC.

This sequence joins TRBV10-1 and TRBJ2-2, with D perhaps TRBD1 (7 bases). The CDR3 is 14 amino acids. Deletions cut 5 bases from V and 4 bases from J, with 11 bases between. The germline V gene encodes CDR1 WNHNN and CDR2 SYGVQD (reference sequence). CDR3 DNA sequence: TGCGCCAGCAGTCGACAGGGAGGCACCGGGGAGCTGTTTTTT. It encodes CASSRQGGTGELFF.

The count of this clone is one. The V call is TRBV9, the J call TRBJ1-1; 8 nucleotides agree with TRBD1. The length of the CDR3 is 16 residues. Unmatched junction bases numbered 13, after V lost 4 bases and J lost 5 bases. Per germline, CDR1 SGDLS and CDR2 YYNGEE. The CDR3 sequence is CASSPQGQQGATEAFF. For the CDR3, the DNA is TGTGCCAGCAGCCCGCAAGGGCAGCAGGGGGCAACTGAAGCTTTCTTT.

This sequence joins TRBV5-6 and TRBJ1-5, with D possibly being TRBD1 (5 bases). In germline, CDR1 is SGHDT, CDR2 YYEEEE. V lost 4 bases, J lost 10 bases, and 15 bases lay in between. This CDR3 is 13 amino acids long. The CDR3 nucleotides read TGTGCCAGCAGCAAAAACCTCAGGGAACCCCAGCATTTT. This sequence encodes CASSKNLREPQHF.

The chain recombines TRBV6-1 with TRBJ1-5, with unresolved D. The CDR3 extends over 14 amino acids. Trimming removed 1 base from V and 3 bases from J, with 7 bases in between. CDR1 is MNHNS and CDR2 is SASEGT in the germline V gene. The DNA for the CDR3 is TGTGCCAGCAGTGAAGGGGAGGCCAATCAGCCCCAGCATTTT. It codes for CASSEGEANQPQHF.

V gene TRBV19 combines with J gene TRBJ2-1; 11 nucleotides align to TRBD2. The trim removed 3 bases at V and 1 base at J, leaving 5 bases unmatched. CDR3 length: 17 residues. Germline lookup yields CDR1 LNHDA and CDR2 SQIVND (reference sequence). CDR3 amino acids: CASSITSGRVSYNEQFF. The CDR3 nucleotides are TGTGCCAGTAGTATTACTAGCGGGAGAGTATCCTACAATGAGCAGTTCTTC.

The chain recombines TRBV19 with TRBJ2-1; 10 bases map to TRBD2. The germline V gene has CDR1 LNHDA and CDR2 SQIVND (reference sequence). This CDR3 has 13 amino acids. Trimming cost V 8 bases and J 8 bases; bases outside gene matches: 6. The CDR3 spells CASQREGHDEQFF. CDR3 bases: TGTGCCAGTCAGCGGGAGGGCCACGATGAGCAGTTCTTC.

The chain uses TRBV7-2 and TRBJ2-3, with D tentatively TRBD2 (6 bases). The CDR3 runs 14 residues. The V gene's germline CDR1 is SGHTA and CDR2 FQGNSA. The V end lost 5 bases, the J end lost 5 bases, and 14 bases lay between the germline ends. The CDR3, as DNA: TGTGCCAGCAGCCCACCGGGAGTGGGAGATACGCAGTATTTT. This gives the protein CASSPPGVGDTQYF.

The V gene is TRBV5-6, the J gene TRBJ2-5, with 8 bases identical to TRBD2. Trimming took 1 base from V and 3 from J; bases not matched to a gene: 5. The CDR3 sequence is 15 residues long. Germline V gene data show CDR1 as SGHDT and CDR2 as YYEEEE. The CDR3 reads CASSLLTREEETQYF. Here the CDR3 DNA reads TGTGCCAGCAGCTTGCTGACGCGGGAGGAAGAGACCCAGTACTTC. The full variable domain, with the rest looked up from reference TRBV5-6 and TRBJ2-5, is DAGVTQSPTHLIKTRGQQVTLRCSPKSGHDTVSWYQQALGQGPQFIFQYYEEEERQRGNFPDRFSGHQFPNYSSELNVNALLLGDSALYLCASSLLTREEETQYFGPGTRLLVL.